Presented here are 20 T cell receptor beta chains from one specimen sequenced in a study of CXCR3-negative and CXCR3-positive naive CD8 T cells. Points from the study as a whole: Against CXCR3-negative naive cells, CXCR3-positive naive cells showed more hydrophobic TRB CDR3s.

No antigen has been assigned to these receptors. Each TRB cDNA library was prepared by 5' RACE (with UMI labels). Using the 5' RACE reads, TCRdb records one entry per CDR3 protein without DNA. This sample contains about 90,000 distinct CDR3 sequences. Sample: naive CXCR3+ CD8+ T cells from blood. The subset denotes: CD45RO-CCR7+CD27+CD95- naive CD8+ T cells expressing CXCR3 (TNR3+). The source of these receptors is a human donor in good health. Some clones in this sample may be carry-over from other donors' samples.

The chain couples TRBV6-6 to TRBJ1-5. Germline V lookup: CDR1 MNHNY, CDR2 SVGAGI (reference sequence). This CDR3 has 14 amino acids. CDR3 residues: CASSYRGSNQPQHF.

The chain joins TRBV15 to TRBJ1-2; the D call of TRBD1 rests on TCRdb alone, since no DNA is present to check it. Per germline, CDR1 LNHNV and CDR2 YYDKDF (reference sequence). CDR3 length: 14 amino acids. The CDR3 sequence is CATSRTGVYSGYTF.

This chain links TRBV15 with TRBJ1-1; TCRdb reports TRBD1, a call that lacks DNA to check it against. Germline CDR1 and CDR2: LNHNV and YYDKDF (reference sequence). CDR3 length: 13 residues. The CDR3 sequence is CATSDRRNTEAFF.

The V gene is TRBV5-1, the J gene TRBJ2-7; TCRdb names TRBD2, which stays unverified in the absence of DNA. Per the germline V gene, CDR1 is SGHRS and CDR2 is YFSETQ. The CDR3 length is 14 residues. CDR3 region: CASSLIAGGSEQYF.

The chain uses TRBV28 and TRBJ2-7. Germline assignment: CDR1 MDHEN and CDR2 SYDVKM. The CDR3 runs 12 residues. CDR3 protein: CASSFDAGEQYF. The complete variable domain, with remaining parts taken from reference TRBV28 and TRBJ2-7, reads DVKVTQSSRYLVKRTGEKVFLECVQDMDHENMFWYRQDPGLGLRLIYFSYDVKMKEKGDIPEGYSVSREKKERFSLILESASTNQTSMYLCASSFDAGEQYFGPGTRLTVT.

V usage is TRBV7-9 and J usage is TRBJ2-1; the D gene TCRdb calls, TRBD1, cannot be checked with no DNA. Germline CDR1 SEHNR, CDR2 FQNEAQ (reference sequence). CDR3 length: 15 amino acids. CDR3 region: CATKQGLSSYNEQFF.

The CDR3 loop reads CASSGGETSGNTYNEQFF. This chain connects TRBV7-9 to TRBJ2-1; TCRdb picks TRBD2, but there is no DNA to check that call. CDR1 is SEHNR, CDR2 FQNEAQ, per germline (reference sequence). The CDR3 has 18 residues.

V usage is TRBV7-9 and J usage is TRBJ1-1; TCRdb's assignment of TRBD1 cannot be checked, as there is no DNA. CDR3 size: 20 residues. Germline lookup yields CDR1 SEHNR and CDR2 FQNEAQ (reference sequence). The chain's CDR3 is CASSQTPGWGEWVGGTEAFF.

The gene calls are TRBV21-1 and TRBJ2-7; TCRdb lists TRBD1, though no DNA is available to test this call. TRBV21-1 is recorded as a pseudogene. This CDR3 comprises 11 residues. The CDR3 spells CASSMGRGQYF.

This rearrangement joins TRBV29-1 to TRBJ1-1. The CDR3 extends over 12 amino acids. The V gene's germline CDR1 is SQVTM and CDR2 ANQGSEA. CDR3 residues: CSVLGQNTEAFF.

The chain recombines TRBV7-6 with TRBJ2-1; the TCRdb call, TRBD2, lacks DNA for checking. The CDR3 has 14 amino acids. Germline-derived CDR1 and CDR2 are SGHVS and FNYEAQ. The CDR3 loop reads CASSLAGGPDEQFF.

The chain has TRBV29-1 and TRBJ2-7; the TCRdb call, TRBD1, lacks DNA for checking. The CDR3 totals 14 residues. Germline CDR1 and CDR2: SQVTM and ANQGSEA. This CDR3 is CSVGGDRVLEEQYF.

This CDR3 is CASSQDRRSWNEQFF. This chain links TRBV4-2 with TRBJ2-1. Germline values: CDR1 LGHNA, CDR2 YNFKEQ. This CDR3 contains 15 residues.

The rearrangement joins TRBV13 to TRBJ2-5; TCRdb returns TRBD1, unconfirmable since there is no DNA. CDR3 length: 14 amino acids. Germline-derived CDR1 and CDR2 are PRHDT and FYEKMQ (reference sequence). CDR3 residues: CASSLRGRSETQYF.

The J gene is TRBJ2-5, the V gene TRBV20-1; lacking DNA, the TRBD1 call made by TCRdb goes unchecked. The V gene's germline CDR1 is DFQATT and CDR2 SNEGSKA (reference sequence). The CDR3 sequence is 15 residues long. The CDR3 reads CSARDPGSPQETQYF.

The rearrangement uses TRBV27 and TRBJ2-1; TCRdb lists TRBD2, though no DNA is available to test this call. The CDR3 covers 16 residues. Germline loops: CDR1 MNHEY, CDR2 SMNVEV (reference sequence). Here the CDR3 reads CASSFLAGLSYNEQFF.

This chain connects TRBV25-1 to TRBJ2-5. This CDR3 has 14 residues. Germline values: CDR1 MGHDK, CDR2 SYGVNS. The CDR3 region is CASSGWQLQETQYF.

The gene calls are TRBV15 and TRBJ1-1; absent DNA, TCRdb's TRBD1 call cannot be checked. Germline lookup yields CDR1 LNHNV and CDR2 YYDKDF (reference sequence). The CDR3 loop spans 15 amino acids. Here the CDR3 reads CATSRDMGLNTEAFF.

The chain joins TRBV28 to TRBJ1-5; TCRdb gives TRBD1 as the D gene, but with no DNA this cannot be confirmed. The CDR3 spans 15 residues. CDR1 and CDR2 (germline): MDHEN, SYDVKM. CDR3 sequence reads: CASSFSSSPGQPQHF.

The chain has TRBV6-5 and TRBJ2-2. The CDR3 sequence is 11 residues long. The germline gives CDR1 MNHEY, CDR2 SVGAGI. The CDR3 sequence is CASSHTGELLF.